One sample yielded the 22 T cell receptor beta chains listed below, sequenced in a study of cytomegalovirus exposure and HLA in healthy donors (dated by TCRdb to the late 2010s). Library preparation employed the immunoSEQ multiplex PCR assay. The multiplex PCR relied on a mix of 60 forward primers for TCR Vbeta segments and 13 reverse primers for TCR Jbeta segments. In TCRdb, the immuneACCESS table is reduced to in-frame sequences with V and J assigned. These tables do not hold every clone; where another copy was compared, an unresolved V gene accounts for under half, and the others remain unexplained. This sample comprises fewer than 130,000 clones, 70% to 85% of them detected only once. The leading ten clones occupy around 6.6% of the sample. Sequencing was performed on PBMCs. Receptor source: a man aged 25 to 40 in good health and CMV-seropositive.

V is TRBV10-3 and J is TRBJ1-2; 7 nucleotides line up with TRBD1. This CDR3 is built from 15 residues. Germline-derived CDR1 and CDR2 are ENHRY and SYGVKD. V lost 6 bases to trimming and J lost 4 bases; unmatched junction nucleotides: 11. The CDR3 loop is CAIRSFIGQAYGYTF. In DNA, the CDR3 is TGTGCCATCAGGAGCTTCATCGGACAGGCCTATGGCTACACCTTC.

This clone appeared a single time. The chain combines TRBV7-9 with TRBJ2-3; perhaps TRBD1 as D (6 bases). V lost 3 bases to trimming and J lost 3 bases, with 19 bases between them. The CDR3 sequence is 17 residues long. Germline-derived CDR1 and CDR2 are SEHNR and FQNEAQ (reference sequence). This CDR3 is CASSFLRGADRTDTQYF. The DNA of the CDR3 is TGTGCCAGCAGCTTCCTTAGGGGTGCGGACAGAACAGATACGCAGTATTTT.

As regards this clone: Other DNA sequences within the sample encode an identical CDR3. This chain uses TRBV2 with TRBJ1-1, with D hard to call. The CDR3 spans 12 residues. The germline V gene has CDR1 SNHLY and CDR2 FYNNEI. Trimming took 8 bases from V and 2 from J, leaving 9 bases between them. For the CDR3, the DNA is TGTGCCAGCCGGCGAGGAAACACTGAAGCTTTCTTT. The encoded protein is CASRRGNTEAFF. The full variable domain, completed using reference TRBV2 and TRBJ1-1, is EPEVTQTPSHQVTQMGQEVILRCVPISNHLYFYWYRQILGQKVEFLVSFYNNEISEKSEIFDDQFSVERPDGSNFTLKIRSTKLEDSAMYFCASRRGNTEAFFGQGTRLTVV.

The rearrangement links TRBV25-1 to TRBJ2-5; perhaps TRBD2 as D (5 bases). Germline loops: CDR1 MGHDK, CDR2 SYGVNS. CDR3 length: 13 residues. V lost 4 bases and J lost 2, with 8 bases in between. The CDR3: CASSVRGQETQYF. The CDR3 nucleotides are TGTGCCAGCAGTGTTCGGGGACAAGAGACCCAGTACTTC.

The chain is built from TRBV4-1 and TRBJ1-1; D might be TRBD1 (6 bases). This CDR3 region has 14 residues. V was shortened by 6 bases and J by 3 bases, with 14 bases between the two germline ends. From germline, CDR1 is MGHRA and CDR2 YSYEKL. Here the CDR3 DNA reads TGCGCCAGCAGATTAACGACAGGCTACACTGAAGCTTTCTTT. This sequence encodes CASRLTTGYTEAFF.

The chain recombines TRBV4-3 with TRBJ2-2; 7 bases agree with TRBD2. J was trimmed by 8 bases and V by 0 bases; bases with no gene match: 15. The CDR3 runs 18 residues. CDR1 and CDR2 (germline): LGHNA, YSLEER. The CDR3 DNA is TGCGCCAGCAGCCAAGATCGGCACCGGGGGGTAGCATTGGGGGAGCTGTTTTTT. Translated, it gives CASSQDRHRGVALGELFF.

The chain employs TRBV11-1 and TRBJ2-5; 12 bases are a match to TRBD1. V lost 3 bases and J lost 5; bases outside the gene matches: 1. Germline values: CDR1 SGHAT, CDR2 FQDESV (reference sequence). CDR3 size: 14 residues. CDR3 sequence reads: CASSLGQGAETQYF. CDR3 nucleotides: TGTGCCAGCAGCTTGGGACAGGGGGCCGAGACCCAGTACTTC.

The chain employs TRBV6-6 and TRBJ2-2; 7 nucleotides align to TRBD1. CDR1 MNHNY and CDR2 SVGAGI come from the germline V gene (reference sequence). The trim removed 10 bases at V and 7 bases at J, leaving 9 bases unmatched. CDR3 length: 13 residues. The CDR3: CATQTGSNGELFF. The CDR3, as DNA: TGTGCCACCCAGACAGGGAGCAACGGGGAGCTGTTTTTT.

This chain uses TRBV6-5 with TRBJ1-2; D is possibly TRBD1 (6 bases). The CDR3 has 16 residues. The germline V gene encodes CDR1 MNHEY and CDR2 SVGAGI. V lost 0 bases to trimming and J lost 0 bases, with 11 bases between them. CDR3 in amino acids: CASSYSYREANYGYTF. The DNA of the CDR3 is TGTGCCAGCAGTTACTCCTACAGGGAAGCTAACTATGGCTACACCTTC.

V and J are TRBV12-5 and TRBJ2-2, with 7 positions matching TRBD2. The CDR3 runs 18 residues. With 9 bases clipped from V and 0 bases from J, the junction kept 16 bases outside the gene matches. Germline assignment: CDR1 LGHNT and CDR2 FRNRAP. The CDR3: CASLYDTSASANTGELFF. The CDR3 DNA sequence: TGTGCTAGCCTTTACGACACTAGCGCCTCGGCGAACACCGGGGAGCTGTTTTTT.

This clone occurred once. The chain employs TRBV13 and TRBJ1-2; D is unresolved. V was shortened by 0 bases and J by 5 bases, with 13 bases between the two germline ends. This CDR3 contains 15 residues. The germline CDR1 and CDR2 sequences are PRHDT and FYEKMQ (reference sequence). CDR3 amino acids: CASSLGSATSYGYTF. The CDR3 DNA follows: TGTGCCAGCAGCTTAGGCAGTGCGACATCTTATGGCTACACCTTC.

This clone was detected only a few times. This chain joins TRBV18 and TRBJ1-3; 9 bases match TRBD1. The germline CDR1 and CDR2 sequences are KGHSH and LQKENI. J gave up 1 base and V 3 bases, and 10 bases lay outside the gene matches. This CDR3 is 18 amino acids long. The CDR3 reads CASSPISPGQGSGNTIYF. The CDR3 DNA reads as TGTGCCAGCTCACCGATTTCTCCGGGACAGGGATCTGGAAACACCATATATTTT.

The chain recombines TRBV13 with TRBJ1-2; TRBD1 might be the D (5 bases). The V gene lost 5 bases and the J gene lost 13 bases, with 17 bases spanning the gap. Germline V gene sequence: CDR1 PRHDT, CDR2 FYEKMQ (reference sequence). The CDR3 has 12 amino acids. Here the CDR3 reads CASSPAGGYSTF. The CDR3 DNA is TGTGCCAGCAGCCCAGCGGGGGGGTACTCCACCTTC.

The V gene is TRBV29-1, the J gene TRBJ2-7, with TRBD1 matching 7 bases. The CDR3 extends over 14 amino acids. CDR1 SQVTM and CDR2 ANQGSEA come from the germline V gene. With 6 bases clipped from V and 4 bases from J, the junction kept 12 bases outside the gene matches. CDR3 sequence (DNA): TGCAGCGTCGCTGGACAGGACGGTAGGTACGAGCAGTACTTC. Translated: CSVAGQDGRYEQYF.

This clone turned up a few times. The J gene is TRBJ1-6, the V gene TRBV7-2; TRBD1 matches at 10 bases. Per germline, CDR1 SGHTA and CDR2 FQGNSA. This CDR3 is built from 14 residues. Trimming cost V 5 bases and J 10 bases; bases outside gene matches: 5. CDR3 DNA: TGTGCCAGCAGCGCAGCGGACAGGGGGTCACCCCTCCACTTT. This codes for CASSAADRGSPLHF.

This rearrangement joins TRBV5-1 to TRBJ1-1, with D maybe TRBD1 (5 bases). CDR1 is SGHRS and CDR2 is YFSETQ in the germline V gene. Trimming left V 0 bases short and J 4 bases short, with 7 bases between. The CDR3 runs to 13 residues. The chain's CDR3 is CASSLVGRTEAFF. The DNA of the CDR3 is TGCGCCAGCAGCTTGGTGGGGCGCACTGAAGCTTTCTTT.

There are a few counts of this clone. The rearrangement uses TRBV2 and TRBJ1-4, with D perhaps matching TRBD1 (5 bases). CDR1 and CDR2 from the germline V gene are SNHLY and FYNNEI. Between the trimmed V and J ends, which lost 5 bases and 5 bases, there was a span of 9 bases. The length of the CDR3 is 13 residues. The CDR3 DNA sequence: TGTGCCAGCAGTAGGAGGGGAAATGAAAAACTGTTTTTT. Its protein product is CASSRRGNEKLFF.

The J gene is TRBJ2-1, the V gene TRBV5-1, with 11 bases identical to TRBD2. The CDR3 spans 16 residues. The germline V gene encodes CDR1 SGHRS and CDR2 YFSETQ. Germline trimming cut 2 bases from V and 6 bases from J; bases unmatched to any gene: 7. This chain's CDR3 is CASSLVAGGTRNEQFF. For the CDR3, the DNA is TGCGCCAGCAGCTTAGTAGCGGGGGGGACGCGCAATGAGCAGTTCTTC.

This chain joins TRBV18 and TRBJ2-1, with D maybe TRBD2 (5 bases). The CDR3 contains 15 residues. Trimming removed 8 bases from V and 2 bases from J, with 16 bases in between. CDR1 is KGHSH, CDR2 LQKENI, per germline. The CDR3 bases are TGTGCCAGCGCCCCCGTCGGGGATGCCTACAATGAGCAGTTCTTC. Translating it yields CASAPVGDAYNEQFF.

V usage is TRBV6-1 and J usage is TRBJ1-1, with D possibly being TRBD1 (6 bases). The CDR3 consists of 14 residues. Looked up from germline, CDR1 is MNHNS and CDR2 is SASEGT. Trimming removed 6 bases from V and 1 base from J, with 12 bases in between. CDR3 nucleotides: TGTGCCAGCAGACCCTGGGGGCAGAACACTGAAGCTTTCTTT. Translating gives CASRPWGQNTEAFF.

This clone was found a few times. CDR3 loop: CASNSGKQFHF. In DNA, the CDR3 is TGTGCCAGCAACTCAGGCAAGCAGTTCCACTTT. V gene TRBV2 combines with J gene TRBJ1-6; no clear D. V was shortened by 7 bases and J by 17 bases, with 15 bases between the two germline ends. The CDR3 has 11 residues. Germline V gives CDR1 SNHLY, CDR2 FYNNEI.

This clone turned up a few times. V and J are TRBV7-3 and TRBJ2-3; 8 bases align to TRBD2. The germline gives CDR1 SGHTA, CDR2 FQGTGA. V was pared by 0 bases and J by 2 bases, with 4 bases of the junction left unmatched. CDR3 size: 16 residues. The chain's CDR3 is CASSLTGRGATDTQYF. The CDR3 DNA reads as TGTGCCAGCAGCTTAACAGGGCGGGGGGCCACAGATACGCAGTATTTT.